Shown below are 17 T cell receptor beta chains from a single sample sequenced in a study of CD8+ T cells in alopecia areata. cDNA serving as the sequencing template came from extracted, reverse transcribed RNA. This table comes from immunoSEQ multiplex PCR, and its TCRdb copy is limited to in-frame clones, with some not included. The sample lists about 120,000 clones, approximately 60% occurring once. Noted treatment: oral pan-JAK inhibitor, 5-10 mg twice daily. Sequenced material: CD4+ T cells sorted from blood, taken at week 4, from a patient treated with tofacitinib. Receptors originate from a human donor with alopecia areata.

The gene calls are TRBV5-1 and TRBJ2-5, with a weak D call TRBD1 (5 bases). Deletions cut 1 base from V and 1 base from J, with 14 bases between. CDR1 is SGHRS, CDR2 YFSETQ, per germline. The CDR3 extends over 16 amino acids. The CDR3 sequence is CASSLSFGQTQETQYF. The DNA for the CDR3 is TGCGCCAGCAGCTTGAGTTTTGGACAAACCCAAGAGACCCAGTACTTC.

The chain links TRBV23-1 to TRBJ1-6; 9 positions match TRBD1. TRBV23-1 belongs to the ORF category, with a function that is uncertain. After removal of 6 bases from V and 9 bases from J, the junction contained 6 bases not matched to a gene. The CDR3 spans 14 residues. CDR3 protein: CASRPVDRGSPLHF. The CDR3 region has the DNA TGCGCCAGCAGGCCTGTGGACAGGGGTTCACCCCTCCACTTT.

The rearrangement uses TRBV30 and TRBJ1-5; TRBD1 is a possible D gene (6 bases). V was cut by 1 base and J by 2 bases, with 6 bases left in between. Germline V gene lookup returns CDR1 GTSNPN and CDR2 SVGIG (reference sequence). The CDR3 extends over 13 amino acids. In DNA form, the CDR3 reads TGTGCCTGGAGTGGGGGGCGCAATCAGCCCCAGCATTTT. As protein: CAWSGGRNQPQHF.

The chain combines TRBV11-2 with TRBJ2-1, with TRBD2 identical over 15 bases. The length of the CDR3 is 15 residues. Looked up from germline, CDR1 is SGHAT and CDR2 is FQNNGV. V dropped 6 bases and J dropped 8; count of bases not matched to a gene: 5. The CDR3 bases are TGTGCCAGCAGGGACGGACTAGCGGGGGGGCATGAGCAGTTCTTC. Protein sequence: CASRDGLAGGHEQFF.

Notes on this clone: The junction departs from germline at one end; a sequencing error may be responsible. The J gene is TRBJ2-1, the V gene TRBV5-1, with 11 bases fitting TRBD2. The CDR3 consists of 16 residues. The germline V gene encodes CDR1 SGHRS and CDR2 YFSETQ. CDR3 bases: TGCGCCAGCGGCTTTGGCGGGACTAGCGGCAACAATGAGCAGTTCTTC. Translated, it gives CASGFGGTSGNNEQFF.

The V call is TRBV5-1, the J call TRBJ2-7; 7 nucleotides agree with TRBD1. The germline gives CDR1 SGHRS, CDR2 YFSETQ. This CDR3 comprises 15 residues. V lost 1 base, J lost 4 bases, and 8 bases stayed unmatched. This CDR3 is CASSLQGGQVYEQYF. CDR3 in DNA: TGCGCCAGCAGCTTGCAAGGGGGCCAAGTGTACGAGCAGTACTTC.

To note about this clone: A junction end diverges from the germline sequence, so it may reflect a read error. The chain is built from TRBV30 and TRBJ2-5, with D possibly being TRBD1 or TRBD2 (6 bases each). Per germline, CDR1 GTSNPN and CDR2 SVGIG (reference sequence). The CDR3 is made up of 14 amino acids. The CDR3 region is CAWSATLLGGVYDF. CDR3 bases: TGTGCCTGGAGTGCGACCCTCCTCGGGGGCGTATATGACTTC.

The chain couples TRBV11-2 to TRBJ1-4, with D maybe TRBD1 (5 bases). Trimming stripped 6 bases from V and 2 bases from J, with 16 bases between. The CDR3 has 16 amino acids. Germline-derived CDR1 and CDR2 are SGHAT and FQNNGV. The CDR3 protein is CASRLFTGATNEKLFF. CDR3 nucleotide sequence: TGTGCCAGCAGATTATTTACAGGAGCCACTAATGAAAAACTGTTTTTT.

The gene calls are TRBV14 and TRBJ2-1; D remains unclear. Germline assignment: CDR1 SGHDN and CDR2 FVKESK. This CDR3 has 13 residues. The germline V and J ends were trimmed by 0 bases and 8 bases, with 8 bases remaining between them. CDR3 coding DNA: TGTGCCAGCAGCCAAGATAGGGTCGATGAGCAGTTCTTC. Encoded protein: CASSQDRVDEQFF. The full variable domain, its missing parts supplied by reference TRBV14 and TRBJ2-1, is EAGVTQFPSHSVIEKGQTVTLRCDPISGHDNLYWYRRVMGKEIKFLLHFVKESKQDESGMPNNRFLAERTGGTYSTLKVQPAELEDSGVYFCASSQDRVDEQFFGPGTRLTVL.

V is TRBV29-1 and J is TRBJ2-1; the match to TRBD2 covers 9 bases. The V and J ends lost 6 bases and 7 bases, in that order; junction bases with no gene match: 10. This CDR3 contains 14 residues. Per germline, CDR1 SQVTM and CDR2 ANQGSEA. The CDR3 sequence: CSVHRLAVGNEQFF. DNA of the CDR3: TGCAGCGTCCACCGACTAGCGGTCGGGAATGAGCAGTTCTTC.

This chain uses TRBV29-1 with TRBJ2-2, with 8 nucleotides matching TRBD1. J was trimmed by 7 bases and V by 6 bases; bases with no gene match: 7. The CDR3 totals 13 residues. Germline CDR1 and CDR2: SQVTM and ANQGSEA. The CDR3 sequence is CSVGTGVSGELFF. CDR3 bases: TGCAGCGTGGGGACAGGAGTAAGCGGGGAGCTGTTTTTT.

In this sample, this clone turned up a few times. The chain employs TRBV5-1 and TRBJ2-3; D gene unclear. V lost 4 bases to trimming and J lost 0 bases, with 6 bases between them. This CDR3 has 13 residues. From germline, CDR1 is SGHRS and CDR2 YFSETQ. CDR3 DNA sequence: TGCGCCAGCAGCGAGCTAAGCACAGATACGCAGTATTTT. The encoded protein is CASSELSTDTQYF. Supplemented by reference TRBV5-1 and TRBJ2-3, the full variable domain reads KAGVTQTPRYLIKTRGQQVTLSCSPISGHRSVSWYQQTPGQGLQFLFEYFSETQRNKGNFPGRFSGRQFSNSRSEMNVSTLELGDSALYLCASSELSTDTQYFGPGTRLTVL.

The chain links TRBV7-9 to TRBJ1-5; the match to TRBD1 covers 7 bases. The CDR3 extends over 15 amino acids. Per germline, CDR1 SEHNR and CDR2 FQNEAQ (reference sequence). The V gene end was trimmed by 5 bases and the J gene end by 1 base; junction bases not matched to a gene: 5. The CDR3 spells CASSPGGWSNQPQHF. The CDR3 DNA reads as TGTGCCAGCAGCCCAGGGGGTTGGAGCAATCAGCCCCAGCATTTT.

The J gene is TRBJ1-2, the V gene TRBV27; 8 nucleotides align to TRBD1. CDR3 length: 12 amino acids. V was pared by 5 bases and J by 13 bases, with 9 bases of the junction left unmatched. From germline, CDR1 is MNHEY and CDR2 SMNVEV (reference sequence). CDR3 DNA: TGTGCCAGCAGTCTAAGGGGACAGGTCGTCACCTTC. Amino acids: CASSLRGQVVTF.

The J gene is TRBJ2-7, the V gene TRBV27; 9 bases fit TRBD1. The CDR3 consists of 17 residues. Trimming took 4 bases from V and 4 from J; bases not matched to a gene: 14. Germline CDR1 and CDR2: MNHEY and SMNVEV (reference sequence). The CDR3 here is CASSSPPGRQGGYEQYF. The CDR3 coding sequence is TGTGCCAGCAGTTCCCCCCCGGGTAGACAGGGGGGGTACGAGCAGTACTTC.

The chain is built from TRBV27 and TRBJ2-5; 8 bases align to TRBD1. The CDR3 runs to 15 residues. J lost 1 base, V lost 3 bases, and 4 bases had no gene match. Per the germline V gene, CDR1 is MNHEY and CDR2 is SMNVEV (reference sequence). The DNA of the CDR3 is TGTGCCAGCAGTTTTGGGACAGGCCCCCAAGAGACCCAGTACTTC. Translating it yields CASSFGTGPQETQYF.

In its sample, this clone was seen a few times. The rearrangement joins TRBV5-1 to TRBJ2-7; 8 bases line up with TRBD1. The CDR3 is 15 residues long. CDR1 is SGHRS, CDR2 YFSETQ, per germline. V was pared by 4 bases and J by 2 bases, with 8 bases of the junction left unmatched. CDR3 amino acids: CASSPRAGGPYEQYF. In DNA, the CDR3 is TGCGCCAGCAGCCCGAGGGCAGGGGGCCCCTACGAGCAGTACTTC.